The 19 T cell receptor beta chains in this list originate from one sample, sequenced in a study. Some clones are missing from TCRdb's copy, which holds only in-frame ones; the method was immunoSEQ multiplex PCR. The profile shows some 68,000 clones, 85% to 95% of them singletons. Sequenced: PBMCs. The receptors were sampled from a man aged 35-49 years with rheumatoid arthritis.

The rearrangement joins TRBV21-1 to TRBJ1-2; the table gives TRBD1 as D, unverified against the DNA. TRBV21-1 is designated a pseudogene. The CDR3 spans 16 residues. The CDR3 sequence is CASSSLTGSEIDGYTF. The CDR3 DNA reads TGTGCCAGCAGCTCTTTGACAGGGTCAGAAATCGATGGCTACACCTTC.

This clone was found once. The chain couples TRBV10-3 to TRBJ1-1, with D unresolved. V lost 3 bases and J lost 6, with 5 bases in between. The CDR3 spans 11 residues. The V gene's germline CDR1 is ENHRY and CDR2 SYGVKD. The CDR3 loop reads CAISDSSEAFF. For the CDR3, the DNA is TGTGCCATCAGTGACTCCTCTGAAGCTTTCTTT.

V and J are TRBV3-1 (or the pseudogene TRBV3-2) and TRBJ1-2; the D is unclear. CDR1 and CDR2 from the germline V gene are LGHDT and YNNKEL (reference sequence). The CDR3 is 13 residues long. Trimming shortened V by 4 bases and J by 2 bases, and 8 bases separated the two germline ends. CDR3 nucleotide sequence: TGTGCCAGCAGCCGAGGGATAAACTATGGCTACACCTTC. It yields the protein CASSRGINYGYTF.

The chain couples TRBV7-3 to TRBJ2-3; D gene uncertain. CDR3 length: 13 amino acids. CDR1 and CDR2 (germline): SGHTA, FQGTGA. With 2 bases removed from V and 2 bases from J, the gap between germline ends came to 5 bases. CDR3 coding DNA: TGTGCCAGCAGCTTAGGCGACACAGATACGCAGTATTTT. This codes for CASSLGDTDTQYF.

The chain carries TRBV19 and TRBJ2-1; TRBD1 agrees at 9 bases. V gave up 4 bases and J gave up 5 bases; unmatched junction bases: 6. Germline V gene data show CDR1 as LNHDA and CDR2 as SQIVND (reference sequence). The CDR3 sequence is 15 residues long. The CDR3 spells CASSKRQGVDNEQFF. The CDR3 DNA reads TGTGCCAGTAGTAAGCGACAGGGGGTAGACAATGAGCAGTTCTTC.

The genes are TRBV12-5 and TRBJ1-1; D remains ambiguous. CDR3 length: 13 amino acids. The germline V and J ends were trimmed by 0 bases and 0 bases, with 2 bases remaining between them. Germline loops: CDR1 LGHNT, CDR2 FRNRAP. The CDR3 bases are TGTGCTAGTGGTTTGGTCATGAACACTGAAGCTTTCTTT. Amino acid sequence: CASGLVMNTEAFF.

The sample holds one count of this clone. CDR3 in DNA: TGTGCCAGCAGTGTTCCGGGATGGGAAGATACGCAGTATTTT. Translation: CASSVPGWEDTQYF. The J gene is TRBJ2-3, the V gene TRBV27; a weak D match, TRBD2 (5 bases). Germline-derived CDR1 and CDR2 are MNHEY and SMNVEV (reference sequence). Trimming took off 5 bases at V and 5 bases at J, with 14 bases between the two ends. The CDR3 has 14 amino acids.

The chain is built from TRBV9 and TRBJ2-4; perhaps D is TRBD1 or TRBD2 (5 bases each). V was shortened by 1 base and J by 1 base, with 12 bases between the two germline ends. Germline loops: CDR1 SGDLS, CDR2 YYNGEE. CDR3 length equals 16 residues. The CDR3 reads CASSVSPGAAKNIQYF. The CDR3 DNA reads TGTGCCAGCAGCGTATCCCCCGGGGCTGCCAAAAACATTCAGTACTTC.

The J gene is TRBJ1-5, the V gene TRBV7-6; possibly TRBD1 for D (5 bases). This CDR3 has 14 residues. In germline, CDR1 is SGHVS, CDR2 FNYEAQ. V was clipped by 5 bases and J by 3 bases, with 11 bases between them. CDR3 in amino acids: CASSPTVYNQPQHF. The CDR3 nucleotides read TGTGCCAGCAGCCCGACAGTCTACAATCAGCCCCAGCATTTT. The complete variable domain, with remaining parts taken from reference TRBV7-6 and TRBJ1-5, reads GAGVSQSPRYKVTKRGQDVALRCDPISGHVSLYWYRQALGQGPEFLTYFNYEAQQDKSGLPNDRFSAERPEGSISTLTIQRTEQRDSAMYRCASSPTVYNQPQHFGDGTRLSIL.

This chain joins TRBV11-2 and TRBJ2-1, with D unclear. Germline V gene lookup returns CDR1 SGHAT and CDR2 FQNNGV. The CDR3 runs 15 residues. Deletions cut 1 base from V and 4 bases from J, with 11 bases between. Here the CDR3 DNA reads TGTGCCAGCAGCTTAGGTCCGTTGAGGTACAATGAGCAGTTCTTC. This encodes CASSLGPLRYNEQFF.

The V gene is TRBV18, the J gene TRBJ1-4, with TRBD1 matching 8 bases. V gave up 4 bases and J gave up 0 bases; unmatched junction bases: 4. The CDR3 runs to 16 residues. CDR1 KGHSH and CDR2 LQKENI come from the germline V gene. In DNA, the CDR3 is TGTGCCAGCTCACTACAGGGGGTGGCAACTAATGAAAAACTGTTTTTT. Its protein is CASSLQGVATNEKLFF.

The rearrangement links TRBV6-5 to TRBJ2-7, with 14 bases identical to TRBD2. Per the germline V gene, CDR1 is MNHEY and CDR2 is SVGAGI. This CDR3 is 14 amino acids long. With V trimmed by 6 bases and J by 3 bases, 1 base remained unmatched. DNA for the CDR3: TGTGCCAGCAGGGGACTAGCGGGGGTCTACGAGCAGTACTTC. Translation: CASRGLAGVYEQYF.

J is TRBJ1-3 and V is TRBV28, with 9 bases that match TRBD1. After removal of 6 bases from V and 2 bases from J, the junction contained 2 bases not matched to a gene. The CDR3 runs to 14 residues. Germline V gene data show CDR1 as MDHEN and CDR2 as SYDVKM. CDR3 bases: TGTGCCAGCAGAACAGGGGGCACTGGAAACACCATATATTTT. Residues: CASRTGGTGNTIYF.

This sequence joins TRBV12-3 or TRBV12-4 and TRBJ2-1; D is perhaps TRBD2 (6 bases). Trimming took 2 bases from V and 9 from J, leaving 11 bases between them. This CDR3 is 13 amino acids long. CDR3: CASSLTGLIEQFF. CDR3 coding DNA: TGTGCCAGCAGTTTAACGGGACTCATTGAGCAGTTCTTC.

The chain joins TRBV18 to TRBJ1-2; TRBD1 aligns across 9 bases. The CDR3 is made up of 15 amino acids. CDR1 is KGHSH, CDR2 LQKENI, per germline. The trim removed 4 bases at V and 4 bases at J, leaving 7 bases unmatched. This CDR3 is CASSLLPGQGYGYTF. DNA for the CDR3: TGTGCCAGCTCACTCCTACCGGGACAGGGCTATGGCTACACCTTC.

V is TRBV28 and J is TRBJ2-7; TRBD2 agrees at 13 bases. Germline V gene lookup returns CDR1 MDHEN and CDR2 SYDVKM. Germline trimming cut 6 bases from V and 2 bases from J; bases unmatched to any gene: 19. The CDR3 length is 20 residues. CDR3 sequence (DNA): TGTGCCAGCAGCCCCATTCCCGGGACTAGCGGGGCCGCATCGCCCTACGAGCAGTACTTC. It codes for CASSPIPGTSGAASPYEQYF. The full variable domain, completed using reference TRBV28 and TRBJ2-7, is DVKVTQSSRYLVKRTGEKVFLECVQDMDHENMFWYRQDPGLGLRLIYFSYDVKMKEKGDIPEGYSVSREKKERFSLILESASTNQTSMYLCASSPIPGTSGAASPYEQYFGPGTRLTVT.

The chain joins TRBV7-9 to TRBJ1-2; D is ambiguous. The V end lost 3 bases, the J end lost 0 bases, and 8 bases lay between the germline ends. The CDR3 contains 14 residues. Germline lookup yields CDR1 SEHNR and CDR2 FQNEAQ (reference sequence). CDR3 region: CASSFGSANYGYTF. The CDR3, as DNA: TGTGCCAGCAGCTTTGGGAGCGCTAACTATGGCTACACCTTC.

This chain links TRBV18 with TRBJ2-4; D is ambiguous. From germline, CDR1 is KGHSH and CDR2 LQKENI. V was cut by 0 bases and J by 0 bases, with 9 bases left in between. The CDR3 spans 16 residues. DNA for the CDR3: TGTGCCAGCTCACCACCCCGAGAGCTAGCCAAAAACATTCAGTACTTC. Protein product: CASSPPRELAKNIQYF. Together with reference TRBV18 and TRBJ2-4, the CDR3 gives the full variable domain: NAGVMQNPRHLVRRRGQEARLRCSPMKGHSHVYWYRQLPEEGLKFMVYLQKENIIDESGMPKERFSAEFPKEGPSILRIQQVVRGDSAAYFCASSPPRELAKNIQYFGAGTRLSVL.

The rearrangement joins TRBV19 to TRBJ1-2, with 7 nucleotides matching TRBD1. The CDR3 loop spans 15 amino acids. V was clipped by 4 bases and J by 5 bases; unmatched bases: 10. CDR1 is LNHDA and CDR2 is SQIVND in the germline V gene (reference sequence). In nucleotides, the CDR3 is TGTGCCAGTAGTACTGGACAGGACACTTCTTATGGCTACACCTTC. This gives the protein CASSTGQDTSYGYTF.